These 2 T cell receptor beta chains were all obtained from the same sample, sequenced in a study of shared clonotypes between healthy human individuals. CD8 cells regarded as naive lacked CD45RO, were positively chosen for CCR7, and omitted terminally differentiated effector memory CD45RA+ cells. Sequencing used immunoSEQ multiplex PCR; TCRdb keeps in-frame clones, though not all of them. There are roughly 570,000 clones in the sample; roughly 98% occur only once, and approximately 0.3% lies in the top ten. What was sequenced was naive CD8+ T cells sorted from blood. These receptors all come from a man between 25 and 39 years old in good health.

The CDR3 protein is CASSLVTGWVMQPQHF. The DNA for the CDR3 is TGTGCCAGCAGCTTAGTTACAGGATGGGTTATGCAGCCCCAGCATTTT. The V gene is TRBV11-2, the J gene TRBJ1-5; TRBD1 is a possible D gene (5 bases). Germline V gene lookup returns CDR1 SGHAT and CDR2 FQNNGV. The CDR3 length is 16 residues. V lost 1 base to trimming and J lost 7 bases, with 17 bases between them.

CDR3 region: CASSIDGRERDNQPQHF. The CDR3 coding sequence is TGTGCCAGTAGTATAGATGGCAGGGAACGTGATAATCAGCCCCAGCATTTT. The V call is TRBV19, the J call TRBJ1-5; D is perhaps TRBD1 (5 bases). V was shortened by 0 bases and J by 4 bases, with 16 bases between the two germline ends. The CDR3 contains 17 residues. CDR1 is LNHDA, CDR2 SQIVND, per germline (reference sequence).